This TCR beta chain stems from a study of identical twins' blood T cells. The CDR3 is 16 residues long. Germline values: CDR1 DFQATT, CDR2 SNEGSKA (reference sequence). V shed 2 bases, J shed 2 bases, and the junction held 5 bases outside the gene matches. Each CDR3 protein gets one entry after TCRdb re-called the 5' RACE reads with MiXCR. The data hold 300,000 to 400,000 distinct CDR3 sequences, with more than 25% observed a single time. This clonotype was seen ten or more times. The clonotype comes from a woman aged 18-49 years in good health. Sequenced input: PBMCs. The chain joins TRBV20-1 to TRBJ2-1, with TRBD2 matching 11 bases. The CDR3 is CSARSRLAGPYNEQFF. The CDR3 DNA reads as TGCAGTGCTAGATCGCGACTAGCGGGACCCTACAATGAGCAGTTCTTC.